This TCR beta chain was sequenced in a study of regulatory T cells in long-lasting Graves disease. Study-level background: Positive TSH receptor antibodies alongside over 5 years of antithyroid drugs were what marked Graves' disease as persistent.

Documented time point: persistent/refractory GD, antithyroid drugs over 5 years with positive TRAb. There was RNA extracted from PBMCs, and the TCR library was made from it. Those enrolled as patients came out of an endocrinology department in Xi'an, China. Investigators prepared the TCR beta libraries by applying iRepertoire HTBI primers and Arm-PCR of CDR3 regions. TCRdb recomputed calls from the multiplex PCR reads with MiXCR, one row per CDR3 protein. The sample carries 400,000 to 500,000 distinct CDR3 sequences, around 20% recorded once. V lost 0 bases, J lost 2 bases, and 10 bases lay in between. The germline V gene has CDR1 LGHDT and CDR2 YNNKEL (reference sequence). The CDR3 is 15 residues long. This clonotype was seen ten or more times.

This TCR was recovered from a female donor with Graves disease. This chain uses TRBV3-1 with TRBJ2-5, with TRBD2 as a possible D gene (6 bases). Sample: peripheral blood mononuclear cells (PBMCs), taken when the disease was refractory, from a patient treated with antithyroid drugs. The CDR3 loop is CASSQDLEGQETQYF. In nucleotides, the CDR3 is TGTGCCAGCAGCCAAGACTTGGAGGGACAAGAGACCCAGTACTTC.